The 19 T cell receptor beta chains given below trace back to one sample, sequenced in a study of T cell responses to AZD1222 COVID-19 vaccine (dated by TCRdb to the early 2020s). Libraries were built with the immunoSEQ multiplex PCR assay. Entries here come from immuneACCESS through TCRdb and include only in-frame sequences with V and J called. Some clones fail to appear in such tables; in the studies checked, an unresolved V gene covers under half of the shortfall, and the cause of the remainder is unknown. Counted in this sample were about 200,000 clones; approximately 91% of them appeared once. The ten largest clonotypes hold 3% to 3.5% of the sample. This specimen's time point label, per the study, means: about 28 days (+/-7) after the second vaccine dose. The material sequenced was peripheral blood, taken 28 days after the second AZD1222 dose. Every receptor here comes from an adult who received the AZD1222 COVID-19 vaccine.

The chain has TRBV11-3 and TRBJ2-3; tentatively, D is TRBD2 (6 bases). Germline V CDR1 and CDR2: SGHNT, YENEEA. CDR3 size: 13 residues. The V end was cut by 5 bases, the J end by 6 bases, with 12 bases between. Here the CDR3 reads CASSRDSGDTQYF. CDR3 in DNA: TGTGCCAGCAGCCGGGACTCAGGGGATACGCAGTATTTT.

The DNA for the CDR3 is TGTGCCAGCAGTTACTCGGGGTTTGGGTATGGCTACACCTTC. It specifies CASSYSGFGYGYTF. The V and J genes are TRBV6-6 and TRBJ1-2; D gene unclear. The ends were cut back, 0 bases at V and 5 bases at J, with 10 bases in the middle. The length of the CDR3 is 14 residues. Germline V lookup: CDR1 MNHNY, CDR2 SVGAGI (reference sequence).

The gene calls are TRBV6-1 and TRBJ1-2; D unresolved. The germline gives CDR1 MNHNS, CDR2 SASEGT. The CDR3 has 15 residues. V dropped 1 base and J dropped 9 bases, with 18 bases sitting between them. The CDR3 here is CASSEGSGVASSYTF. CDR3 in DNA: TGTGCCAGCAGTGAAGGGTCCGGGGTCGCAAGTAGCTACACCTTC.

The chain recombines TRBV27 with TRBJ2-5; D perhaps matches TRBD1 (6 bases). Germline CDR1 is MNHEY and CDR2 is SMNVEV (reference sequence). Trimming left V 0 bases short and J 0 bases short, with 11 bases between. The CDR3 has 16 amino acids. DNA for the CDR3: TGTGCCAGCAGTTTATCGGCACAGGGTTACCAAGAGACCCAGTACTTC. It encodes CASSLSAQGYQETQYF.

V gene TRBV7-6 combines with J gene TRBJ2-3, with 8 positions matching TRBD2. Losses at the gene ends were 8 bases for V and 9 bases for J; bases not matched to a gene: 22. The germline V gene encodes CDR1 SGHVS and CDR2 FNYEAQ. CDR3 length: 17 residues. CDR3 DNA: TGTGCCAGCTTCCGGGGGGCCCCGGGACTAGGGCCAAGGACGCAGTATTTT. Translating it yields CASFRGAPGLGPRTQYF.

V and J are TRBV28 and TRBJ2-1; 8 bases align to TRBD1. Per germline, CDR1 MDHEN and CDR2 SYDVKM. The CDR3 consists of 14 residues. The ends lost 7 bases at V and 6 bases at J; junction bases unmatched: 8. In nucleotides, the CDR3 is TGTGCCAGCAAACTATTTGGACAGGGCAATGAGCAGTTCTTC. Translating it yields CASKLFGQGNEQFF.

This chain connects TRBV9 to TRBJ2-1; 12 bases are shared with TRBD2. The V gene's germline CDR1 is SGDLS and CDR2 YYNGEE. This CDR3 region has 15 residues. V was pared by 4 bases and J by 6 bases, with 5 bases of the junction left unmatched. The CDR3 protein is CASSRLAGGRNEQFF. CDR3 nucleotides: TGTGCCAGCAGCCGGCTAGCGGGAGGGCGCAATGAGCAGTTCTTC. The variable domain in full, completed from reference TRBV9 and TRBJ2-1, reads DSGVTQTPKHLITATGQRVTLRCSPRSGDLSVYWYQQSLDQGLQFLIQYYNGEERAKGNILERFSAQQFPDLHSELNLSSLELGDSALYFCASSRLAGGRNEQFFGPGTRLTVL.

This chain joins TRBV7-9 and TRBJ1-6; 9 nucleotides line up with TRBD1. CDR3 length equals 16 residues. Germline V lookup: CDR1 SEHNR, CDR2 FQNEAQ (reference sequence). J gave up 9 bases and V 0 bases, and 6 bases lay outside the gene matches. CDR3 residues: CASSLALDRGSSPLHF. The CDR3, as DNA: TGTGCCAGCAGCTTAGCTCTGGACAGGGGTAGTTCACCCCTCCACTTT. The full variable domain, rest sourced from reference TRBV7-9 and TRBJ1-6, is DTGVSQNPRHKITKRGQNVTFRCDPISEHNRLYWYRQTLGQGPEFLTYFQNEAQLEKSRLLSDRFSAERPKGSFSTLEIQRTEQGDSAMYLCASSLALDRGSSPLHFGNGTRLTVT.

The CDR3 spells CASSFGTFHGNTIYF. The CDR3 DNA reads TGTGCCAGCAGCTTTGGGACCTTTCATGGAAACACCATATATTTT. This chain connects TRBV5-6 to TRBJ1-3, with D perhaps matching TRBD1 (5 bases). CDR1 SGHDT and CDR2 YYEEEE come from the germline V gene. The CDR3 covers 15 residues. Trimming took 2 bases from V and 3 from J, leaving 12 bases between them.

The V call is TRBV6-5, the J call TRBJ1-5; a possible D gene is TRBD1 (6 bases). The V gene's germline CDR1 is MNHEY and CDR2 SVGAGI. With 5 bases removed from V and 5 bases from J, the gap between germline ends came to 13 bases. CDR3 length: 14 residues. The CDR3 DNA sequence: TGTGCCAGCAGTACGACAGGTCCTCATCAGCCCCAGCATTTT. It is translated as CASSTTGPHQPQHF.

The CDR3 sequence: CASNSPSRATGYTF. The DNA for the CDR3 is TGCGCCAGCAACTCCCCCAGCAGGGCGACTGGCTACACCTTC. The rearrangement links TRBV4-1 to TRBJ1-2, with a possible D match to TRBD1 (5 bases). The length of the CDR3 is 14 residues. V was pared by 7 bases and J by 7 bases, with 19 bases between. The germline V gene encodes CDR1 MGHRA and CDR2 YSYEKL.

V gene TRBV4-1 combines with J gene TRBJ1-3, with 7 bases that match TRBD1. The CDR3 runs to 15 residues. From germline, CDR1 is MGHRA and CDR2 YSYEKL. Unmatched junction bases numbered 3, after V lost 0 bases and J lost 4 bases. In DNA, the CDR3 is TGCGCCAGCAGCCAAGAGAGGACAGGAGGAAACACCATATATTTT. As protein: CASSQERTGGNTIYF.

The chain has TRBV5-6 and TRBJ1-1; possible D gene TRBD1, 6 bases. Germline values: CDR1 SGHDT, CDR2 YYEEEE. This CDR3 has 13 residues. Trimming cost V 0 bases and J 7 bases, with 10 bases left between them. The CDR3 loop reads CASSLDKGGEAFF. CDR3 in DNA: TGTGCCAGCAGCTTGGACAAGGGGGGTGAAGCTTTCTTT. Based on the CDR3 plus reference TRBV5-6 and TRBJ1-1, the full variable domain is DAGVTQSPTHLIKTRGQQVTLRCSPKSGHDTVSWYQQALGQGPQFIFQYYEEEERQRGNFPDRFSGHQFPNYSSELNVNALLLGDSALYLCASSLDKGGEAFFGQGTRLTVV.

The chain carries TRBV28 and TRBJ2-1; 8 bases agree with TRBD2. Germline CDR1 and CDR2: MDHEN and SYDVKM. V dropped 5 bases and J dropped 9; count of bases not matched to a gene: 9. The CDR3 extends over 14 amino acids. The CDR3 nucleotides are TGTGCCAGCAGTATCCTAGCGGGTTTTGGTGAGCAGTTCTTC. This encodes CASSILAGFGEQFF. Combining the CDR3 with reference TRBV28 and TRBJ2-1 gives the whole variable domain DVKVTQSSRYLVKRTGEKVFLECVQDMDHENMFWYRQDPGLGLRLIYFSYDVKMKEKGDIPEGYSVSREKKERFSLILESASTNQTSMYLCASSILAGFGEQFFGPGTRLTVL.

J is TRBJ2-3 and V is TRBV5-1; 7 nucleotides match TRBD1. The CDR3 totals 14 residues. Germline V CDR1 and CDR2: SGHRS, YFSETQ. J was trimmed by 0 bases and V by 9 bases; bases with no gene match: 7. This chain's CDR3 is CATTPGGSTDTQYF. CDR3 DNA: TGCGCCACCACCCCAGGGGGTAGCACAGATACGCAGTATTTT.

V and J are TRBV24-1 and TRBJ2-7; 10 bases agree with TRBD1. This CDR3 has 15 amino acids. Germline V gene sequence: CDR1 KGHDR, CDR2 SFDVKD. The V segment lost 4 bases and the J segment 5 bases; nucleotides outside the gene matches: 7. This CDR3 reads CATSDPDRGINEQYF. Here the CDR3 DNA reads TGTGCCACCAGTGACCCGGACAGGGGGATCAACGAGCAGTACTTC.

The gene calls are TRBV24-1 and TRBJ2-6; D gene unclear. With 4 bases removed from V and 2 bases from J, the gap between germline ends came to 14 bases. The CDR3 has 17 amino acids. The germline V gene encodes CDR1 KGHDR and CDR2 SFDVKD. The CDR3 loop reads CATSDPHRSAGANVLTF. The CDR3 DNA reads TGTGCCACCAGTGACCCTCATAGGTCGGCTGGGGCCAACGTCCTGACTTTC.

The chain has TRBV19 and TRBJ2-1; TRBD2 matches 8 bases. This CDR3 is built from 16 residues. CDR1 and CDR2 (germline): LNHDA, SQIVND (reference sequence). With V trimmed by 5 bases and J by 2 bases, 8 bases remained unmatched. The CDR3 loop reads CASSPGIAGTYNEQFF. The CDR3 bases are TGTGCCAGTAGTCCCGGGATAGCGGGAACCTACAATGAGCAGTTCTTC.

This clone was seen once. The chain couples TRBV27 to TRBJ2-2, with 9 bases fitting TRBD2. The germline V gene encodes CDR1 MNHEY and CDR2 SMNVEV (reference sequence). Trimming took 3 bases from V and 1 from J; bases not matched to a gene: 3. The CDR3 runs 16 residues. CDR3 region: CASSFLREGNTGELFF. In DNA form, the CDR3 reads TGTGCCAGCAGTTTTTTGCGGGAGGGGAACACCGGGGAGCTGTTTTTT.